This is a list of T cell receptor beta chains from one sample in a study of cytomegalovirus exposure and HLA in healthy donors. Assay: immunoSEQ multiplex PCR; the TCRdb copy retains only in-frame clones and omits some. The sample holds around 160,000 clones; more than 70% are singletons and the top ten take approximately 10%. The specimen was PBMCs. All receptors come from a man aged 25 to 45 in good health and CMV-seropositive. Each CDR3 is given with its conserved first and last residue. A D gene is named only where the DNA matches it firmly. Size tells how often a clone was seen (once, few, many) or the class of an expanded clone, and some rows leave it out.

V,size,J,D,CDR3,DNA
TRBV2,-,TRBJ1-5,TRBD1,CASSEVGTGGNQPQHF,TGTGCCAGCAGTGAAGTGGGGACAGGGGGCAATCAGCCCCAGCATTTT
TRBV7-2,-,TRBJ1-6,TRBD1,CASSWGTGGVNSPLHF,TGTGCCAGCAGCTGGGGGACAGGGGGCGTTAATTCACCCCTCCACTTT
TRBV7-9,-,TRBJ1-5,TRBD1,CASSSGGVGQPQHF,TGTGCCAGCAGCTCAGGGGGCGTCGGTCAGCCCCAGCATTTT
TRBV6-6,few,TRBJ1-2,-,CASSDDQERGYTF,TGTGCCAGCAGTGATGACCAAGAGAGGGGCTACACCTTC
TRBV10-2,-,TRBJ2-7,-,CASSGGQGRGSGRIYEQYF,TGCGCCAGCAGTGGTGGACAGGGGAGGGGTAGCGGGAGGATCTACGAGCAGTACTTC
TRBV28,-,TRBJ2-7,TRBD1,CASGTVTPEQYF,TGTGCCAGCGGGACAGTAACCCCTGAGCAGTACTTC
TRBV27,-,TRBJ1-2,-,CASSLGPNYGYTF,TGTGCCAGCAGTTTAGGCCCTAACTATGGCTACACCTTC
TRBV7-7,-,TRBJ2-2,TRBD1,CASSPLGGRELFF,TGTGCCAGCAGCCCTCTAGGGGGCAGGGAGCTGTTTTTT
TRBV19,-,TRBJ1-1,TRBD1,CASRNRDRAYQAGAFF,TGTGCCAGTAGGAACCGGGACAGGGCTTACCAGGCTGGAGCTTTCTTT
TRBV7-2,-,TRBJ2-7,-,CASSPWRPAGGPGEQYF,TGTGCCAGCAGCCCCTGGAGGCCTGCCGGGGGACCGGGCGAGCAGTACTTC
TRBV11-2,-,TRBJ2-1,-,CASSLERGNEQFF,TGTGCCAGCAGCTTAGAGAGAGGTAATGAGCAGTTCTTC
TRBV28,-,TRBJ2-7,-,CASHFGGNPEQYF,TGTGCGAGCCACTTCGGGGGAAATCCGGAGCAGTACTTC
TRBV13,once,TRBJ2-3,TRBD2,CASSPRLAGVGTQYF,TGTGCCAGCAGCCCCCGACTAGCGGGAGTGGGGACGCAGTATTTT
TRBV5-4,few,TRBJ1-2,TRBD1,CASSQARGRGNYGYTF,TGCGCCAGCAGCCAGGCCAGGGGGCGCGGGAACTATGGCTACACCTTC
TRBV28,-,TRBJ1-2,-,CASSPTDFYGYTF,TGTGCCAGCAGTCCGACGGACTTCTATGGCTACACCTTC
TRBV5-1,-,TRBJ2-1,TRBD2,CASSLSRRLAGYNEQFF,TGCGCCAGCAGCTTGTCACGAAGGCTAGCGGGGTACAATGAGCAGTTCTTC
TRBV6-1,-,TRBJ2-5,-,CASSRDMAETQYF,TGTGCCAGCAGTCGCGACATGGCGGAGACCCAGTACTTC
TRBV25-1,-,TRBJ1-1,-,CASRLEGTEAFF,TGTGCCAGCAGGTTGGAGGGAACTGAAGCTTTCTTT
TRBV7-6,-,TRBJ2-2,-,CASSFLASNTGELFF,TGTGCCAGCAGCTTTCTAGCGTCGAACACCGGGGAGCTGTTTTTT
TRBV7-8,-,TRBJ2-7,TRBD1,CASSLAGTGVNYEQYF,TGTGCCAGCAGCTTAGCAGGGACAGGGGTTAACTACGAGCAGTACTTC
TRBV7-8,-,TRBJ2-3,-,CASSSRTDTQYF,TGTGCCAGCAGCTCCCGCACAGATACACAGTATTTT
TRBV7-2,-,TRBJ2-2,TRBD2,CASSLAQRGNTGELFF,TGTGCCAGCAGCTTAGCTCAGCGGGGAAACACCGGGGAGCTGTTTTTT
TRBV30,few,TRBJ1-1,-,CAWIRGRGNTEAFF,TGTGCCTGGATTCGTGGGCGTGGGAACACTGAAGCTTTCTTT
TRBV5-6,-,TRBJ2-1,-,CASSLSSGQGEQFF,TGTGCCAGCAGCTTATCAAGCGGGCAGGGTGAGCAGTTCTTC
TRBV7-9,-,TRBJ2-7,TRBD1,CASSMDRGLWYF,TGTGCCAGCAGCATGGACAGGGGCCTCTGGTACTTC
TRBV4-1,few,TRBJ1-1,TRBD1,CASSQDLRDRGSLPEAFF,TGCGCCAGCAGCCAAGATTTAAGGGACAGGGGCTCCCTCCCTGAAGCTTTCTTT
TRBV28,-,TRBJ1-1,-,CATFRGPNTEAFF,TGTGCCACCTTCAGGGGCCCGAACACTGAAGCTTTCTTT
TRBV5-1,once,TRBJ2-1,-,CASSLADYDADEQFF,TGCGCCAGCAGCTTGGCAGACTACGACGCGGATGAGCAGTTCTTC
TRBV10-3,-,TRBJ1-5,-,CAISAGNQPQHF,TGTGCCATCAGTGCAGGCAATCAGCCCCAGCATTTT
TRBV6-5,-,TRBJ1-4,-,CASRKTATNEKLFF,TGTGCCAGCAGAAAGACAGCAACTAATGAAAAACTGTTTTTT
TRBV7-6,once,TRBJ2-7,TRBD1,CASSGQAYEQYF,TGTGCCAGCTCGGGACAGGCTTACGAGCAGTACTTC
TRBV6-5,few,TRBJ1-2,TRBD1,CASSYSPDREFNYTF,TGTGCCAGCAGTTACTCTCCGGACAGGGAATTTAACTACACCTTC
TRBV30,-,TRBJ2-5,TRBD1,CAWSASQGETQYF,TGTGCCTGGAGTGCTTCACAGGGGGAGACCCAGTACTTC
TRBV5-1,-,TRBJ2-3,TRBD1,CASSSQGAYTDTQYF,TGCGCCAGCAGCTCGCAGGGGGCCTACACAGATACGCAGTATTTT
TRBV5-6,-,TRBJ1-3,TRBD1,CASSFRDRVSGNTIYF,TGTGCCAGCAGCTTCCGGGACAGGGTCTCCGGAAACACCATATATTTT
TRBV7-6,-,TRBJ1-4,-,CASSYTAPGTNEKLFF,TGTGCCAGCAGTTATACAGCACCAGGGACTAATGAAAAACTGTTTTTT
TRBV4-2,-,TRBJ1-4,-,CASSQVSGRTNEKLFF,TGTGCCAGCAGCCAAGTTTCGGGAAGGACTAATGAAAAACTGTTTTTT
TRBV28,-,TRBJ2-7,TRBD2,CASSLWASGGSYEQYF,TGTGCCAGCAGTTTATGGGCTAGCGGGGGTTCCTACGAGCAGTACTTC
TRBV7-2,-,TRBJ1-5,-,CASSLGASSNQPQHF,TGTGCCAGCAGCTTAGGGGCGTCATCAAATCAGCCCCAGCATTTT
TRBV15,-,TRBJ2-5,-,CATSRTKGVGREETQYF,TGTGCCACCAGCAGAACCAAAGGGGTGGGAAGGGAAGAGACCCAGTACTTC
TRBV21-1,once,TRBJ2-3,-,CASSRRLADTDTQYF,TGTGCCAGCAGCAGGAGACTAGCGGACACAGATACGCAGTATTTT
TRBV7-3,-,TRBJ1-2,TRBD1,CASSRIGGRNNGYTF,TGTGCCAGCAGCCGGATAGGGGGCAGAAACAATGGCTACACCTTC
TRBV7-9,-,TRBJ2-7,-,CASSFGLRATYEQYF,TGTGCCAGCAGCTTCGGGTTGCGGGCTACCTACGAGCAGTACTTC
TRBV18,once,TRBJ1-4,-,CASSPRGFEKLFF,TGTGCCAGCTCACCGCGCGGTTTTGAAAAACTGTTTTTT
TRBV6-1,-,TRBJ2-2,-,CASSWNTGELFF,TGTGCCAGCAGCTGGAACACCGGGGAGCTGTTTTTT
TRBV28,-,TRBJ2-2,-,CASSLYSNTGELFF,TGTGCCAGCAGCCTTTATTCGAACACCGGGGAGCTGTTTTTT
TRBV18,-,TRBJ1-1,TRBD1,CASSPQGAHNTEAFF,TGTGCCAGCTCACCACAGGGGGCCCATAACACTGAAGCTTTCTTT
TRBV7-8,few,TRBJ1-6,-,CASSLASGGGSPLHF,TGTGCCAGCAGCTTAGCGAGCGGGGGCGGTTCACCCCTCCACTTT
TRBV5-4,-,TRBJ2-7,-,CASSRQVADEQYF,TGTGCCAGCAGTCGACAGGTCGCCGACGAGCAGTACTTC
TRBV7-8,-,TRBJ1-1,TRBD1,CASSLPGFITGVTEAFF,TGTGCCAGCAGCCTACCGGGGTTTATTACAGGGGTAACTGAAGCTTTCTTT
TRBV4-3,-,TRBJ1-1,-,CASSQEFAGTEAFF,TGCGCCAGCAGCCAAGAGTTTGCAGGAACTGAAGCTTTCTTT
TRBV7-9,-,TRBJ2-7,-,CASSPVGGGIEQYF,TGTGCCAGCAGCCCCGTGGGAGGGGGGATCGAGCAGTACTTC
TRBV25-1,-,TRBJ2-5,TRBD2,CASSAETSGETQYF,TGTGCCAGCAGTGCTGAGACTAGCGGTGAGACCCAGTACTTC
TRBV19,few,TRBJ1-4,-,CASNDDRRNEKLFF,TGTGCCAGTAACGACGACAGGCGGAATGAAAAACTGTTTTTT
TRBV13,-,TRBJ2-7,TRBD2,CASSSGTSGAYEQYF,TGTGCCAGCAGCTCCGGGACTAGCGGAGCCTACGAGCAGTACTTC
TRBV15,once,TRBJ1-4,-,CATSRDRVGWEAGGPNEKLFF,TGTGCCACCAGCAGAGATCGTGTGGGTTGGGAGGCCGGGGGACCTAATGAAAAACTGTTTTTT
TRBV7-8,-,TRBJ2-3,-,CASSLGPADTQYF,TGTGCCAGCAGCTTAGGCCCGGCAGATACGCAGTATTTT
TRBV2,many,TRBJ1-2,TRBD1,CASSMDRGIDYGYTF,TGTGCCAGCAGTATGGACAGGGGGATCGACTATGGCTACACCTTC
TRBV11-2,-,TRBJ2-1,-,CASSLLAYNEQFF,TGTGCCAGCAGCTTGCTAGCCTACAATGAGCAGTTCTTC
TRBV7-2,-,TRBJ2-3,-,CASSLVSTGMADTQYF,TGTGCCAGCAGCTTAGTTAGCACAGGAATGGCAGATACGCAGTATTTT